The next 22 T cell receptor beta chains were all read from a single sample in a study of blood T cells in healthy people across ages. Combining a sample-barcoded 5' primer with a J-beta primer mix, a second PCR ran for roughly 6 to 12 cycles. TCRdb re-analysed the 5' RACE reads in MiXCR, keeping a single row per CDR3 protein. The sample records about 1,600,000 distinct CDR3 sequences, 42% being singletons. The sample was blood. These receptors originate from a woman between 18 and 30 years old in good health.

The rearrangement links TRBV4-1 to TRBJ2-7, with D perhaps TRBD2 (6 bases). Trimming removed 0 bases from V and 6 bases from J, with 12 bases in between. CDR3 length equals 14 residues. CDR1 and CDR2 (germline): MGHRA, YSYEKL. CDR3 DNA sequence: TGCGCCAGCAGCCAAGAAACGGGGAGGTGCGAGCAGTACTTC. Translation: CASSQETGRCEQYF.

In this sample, this clonotype turned up a few times. The rearrangement links TRBV6-2 or TRBV6-3 to TRBJ1-1, with 7 bases matching TRBD1. The CDR3 is 15 amino acids. Germline loops: CDR1 MNHEY, CDR2 SVGEGT. The V segment lost 5 bases and the J segment 1 base; nucleotides outside the gene matches: 7. CDR3 in amino acids: CASSDRTGGNTEAFF. CDR3 sequence (DNA): TGTGCCAGCAGTGACCGGACAGGAGGGAACACTGAAGCTTTCTTT.

The table lists this clonotype with many counts. V gene TRBV11-2 combines with J gene TRBJ2-3, with unresolved D. The V gene's germline CDR1 is SGHAT and CDR2 FQNNGV. The length of the CDR3 is 13 residues. The ends were cut back, 0 bases at V and 4 bases at J, with 5 bases in the middle. CDR3 residues: CASSLDPPDTQYF. The CDR3 bases are TGTGCCAGCAGCTTAGATCCCCCAGATACGCAGTATTTT. The variable domain in full, completed from reference TRBV11-2 and TRBJ2-3, reads EAGVAQSPRYKIIEKRQSVAFWCNPISGHATLYWYQQILGQGPKLLIQFQNNGVVDDSQLPKDRFSAERLKGVDSTLKIQPAKLEDSAVYLCASSLDPPDTQYFGPGTRLTVL.

This clonotype was seen more than once but under ten times. The genes are TRBV6-4 and TRBJ2-1; 10 nucleotides agree with TRBD2. The germline V gene has CDR1 MRHNA and CDR2 SNTAGT. The V and J ends lost 4 bases and 12 bases, in that order; junction bases with no gene match: 6. This CDR3 has 13 residues. CDR3 in DNA: TGTGCCAGCAGTGCCCAGGGGACTAGCGCGCAGTTCTTC. Translating it yields CASSAQGTSAQFF.

V is TRBV20-1 and J is TRBJ2-7, with D possibly TRBD2 on 6 matching bases. The CDR3 is made up of 16 amino acids. Per germline, CDR1 DFQATT and CDR2 SNEGSKA (reference sequence). Trimming pared 3 bases from V and 4 bases from J, leaving 22 bases between. CDR3 coding DNA: TGCAGTGCTAGCAGTGGGGGGAGCGGAGAAAGTTACGAGCAGTACTTC. This gives the protein CSASSGGSGESYEQYF.

This clonotype was seen only a few times. This chain links TRBV7-2 with TRBJ2-7, with TRBD2 matching over 15 bases. CDR3 length: 18 residues. V lost 5 bases to trimming and J lost 1 base; unmatched junction nucleotides: 9. From germline, CDR1 is SGHTA and CDR2 FQGNSA. The CDR3 region has the DNA TGTGCCAGCAGCAAAGGACTAGCGGGGGGGAGCAAGTCCTACGAGCAGTACTTC. This encodes CASSKGLAGGSKSYEQYF.

This chain uses TRBV20-1 with TRBJ1-1; D gene unclear. The germline V and J ends were trimmed by 3 bases and 0 bases, with 17 bases remaining between them. Germline CDR1 and CDR2: DFQATT and SNEGSKA (reference sequence). There are 16 residues in the CDR3. CDR3 nucleotide sequence: TGCAGTGCTAGTAACCAGGCTTACGTACTGAACACTGAAGCTTTCTTT. Encoded protein: CSASNQAYVLNTEAFF.

In this sample, this clonotype turned up many times. CDR3 bases: TGTGCCTCCGCCAGGCCCGGTAGTTTATATGGCTACACCTTC. Its protein is CASARPGSLYGYTF. V is TRBV27 and J is TRBJ1-2, with D hard to call. V was trimmed by 11 bases and J by 5 bases, leaving 21 bases between them. The germline CDR1 and CDR2 sequences are MNHEY and SMNVEV (reference sequence). The CDR3 runs 14 residues.

The chain recombines TRBV10-3 with TRBJ2-3; 8 nucleotides align to TRBD2. Germline CDR1 reads ENHRY; CDR2 reads SYGVKD. The V gene end was trimmed by 7 bases and the J gene end by 0 bases; junction bases not matched to a gene: 3. The CDR3 runs to 14 residues. The CDR3 loop reads CAITAGASTDTQYF. Written as DNA, the CDR3 is TGTGCCATCACAGCGGGGGCAAGCACAGATACGCAGTATTTT.

This chain joins TRBV12-3 or TRBV12-4 and TRBJ2-5; D call uncertain. The CDR3 loop spans 15 amino acids. The V end lost 7 bases, the J end lost 11 bases, and 26 bases lay between the germline ends. The CDR3 DNA follows: TGTGCCAGCAACTCCTTTGGCAGCCTCTACAATGAGCAGTACTTC. Amino acids: CASNSFGSLYNEQYF.

The CDR3 reads CSASLAGARDTQYF. DNA for the CDR3: TGCAGTGCTAGTCTAGCGGGGGCGCGAGATACGCAGTATTTT. This chain joins TRBV20-1 and TRBJ2-3; 10 bases line up with TRBD2. The CDR3 is 14 amino acids. Germline V gene lookup returns CDR1 DFQATT and CDR2 SNEGSKA (reference sequence). Trimming at V came to 3 bases and at J to 5 bases, leaving 5 bases not matched to a gene.

The V and J genes are TRBV12-3 or TRBV12-4 and TRBJ1-6; D is ambiguous. The ends were cut back, 7 bases at V and 13 bases at J, with 11 bases in the middle. This CDR3 spans 11 amino acids. The CDR3 bases are TGTGCCAGCACTTTGGGTGGTCCCCTCCACTTT. It yields the protein CASTLGGPLHF.

The chain recombines TRBV3-1 with TRBJ1-2, with a possible D match to TRBD1 (6 bases). CDR3 length: 13 residues. CDR1 and CDR2 (germline): LGHDT, YNNKEL (reference sequence). The V end lost 6 bases, the J end lost 4 bases, and 12 bases lay between the germline ends. The CDR3 bases are TGTGCCAGCAGGGATCCAGGGGCCTATGGCTACACCTTC. It is translated as CASRDPGAYGYTF.

The chain couples TRBV21-1 to TRBJ2-7; TRBD1, the table's D call, was not compared with the DNA. TRBV21-1 has pseudogene status. This CDR3 comprises 19 residues. The CDR3 coding sequence is TGTGCCAGCAGTGGATCCTGGACAGGGAAGGCTAGGGAGTCCTACGAGCAGTACTTC. Its protein product is CASSGSWTGKARESYEQYF.

The rearrangement uses TRBV7-9 and TRBJ2-1; 9 nucleotides align to TRBD1. Per the germline V gene, CDR1 is SEHNR and CDR2 is FQNEAQ (reference sequence). The J segment lost 10 bases and the V segment lost 5 bases, leaving 9 bases of the junction unmatched. The CDR3 runs to 14 residues. CDR3 in DNA: TGTGCCAGCAGCCAAGAAACGACAGGGGGAGAGCAGTTCTTC. Translating it yields CASSQETTGGEQFF.

The V and J genes are TRBV28 and TRBJ1-2; D gene unclear. The CDR3 consists of 11 residues. Trimming left V 8 bases short and J 4 bases short, with 8 bases between. Germline assignment: CDR1 MDHEN and CDR2 SYDVKM. CDR3: CASGPSYGYTF. CDR3 sequence (DNA): TGTGCCAGCGGGCCTAGCTATGGCTACACCTTC.

The gene calls are TRBV7-6 and TRBJ2-1; 8 bases are a match to TRBD2. CDR3 length equals 16 residues. The germline V gene has CDR1 SGHVS and CDR2 FNYEAQ. Trimming cost V 1 base and J 3 bases; bases outside gene matches: 5. Here the CDR3 reads CASSLDGRGGYNEQFF. The CDR3 DNA reads as TGTGCCAGCAGCTTAGATGGACGGGGGGGCTACAATGAGCAGTTCTTC.

A note on this clonotype: The junction departs from germline at one end; a sequencing error may be responsible. The V and J genes are TRBV5-1 and TRBJ2-1; TRBD1 aligns across 9 bases. The CDR3 is 14 residues long. Germline assignment: CDR1 SGHRS and CDR2 YFSETQ. The CDR3 nucleotides read TGCGCCAACAGCGTGGGACAGGGAAACAATGAGCAGTTCTTC. This gives the protein CANSVGQGNNEQFF. Full variable domain (rest looked up from reference TRBV5-1 and TRBJ2-1): KAGVTQTPRYLIKTRGQQVTLSCSPISGHRSVSWYQQTPGQGLQFLFEYFSETQRNKGNFPGRFSGRQFSNSRSEMNVSTLELGDSALYLCANSVGQGNNEQFFGPGTRLTVL.

With respect to this clonotype: The junction differs from germline at one of its ends, possibly a read error. The chain links TRBV7-2 to TRBJ1-6; D gene ambiguous. The CDR3 spans 16 residues. Germline lookup yields CDR1 SGHTA and CDR2 FQGNSA. The CDR3 loop reads CASSLEWQPYNSPPHF. The CDR3 coding sequence is TGTGCCAGCAGCTTAGAGTGGCAGCCCTATAATTCACCCCCCCACTTT.

The rearrangement links TRBV18 to TRBJ2-3; 14 bases map to TRBD2. The CDR3 sequence is 16 residues long. Unmatched junction bases numbered 8, after V lost 7 bases and J lost 5 bases. CDR1 is KGHSH and CDR2 is LQKENI in the germline V gene. CDR3 sequence: CASLRGLAGGEDTQYF. The CDR3 DNA sequence: TGTGCCAGCTTACGAGGACTAGCGGGAGGAGAAGATACGCAGTATTTT.

This CDR3 is CASSQESAYRYEQYF. CDR3 sequence (DNA): TGTGCCAGCAGCCAAGAATCCGCCTATAGATACGAGCAGTACTTC. The rearrangement joins TRBV4-2 to TRBJ2-7, with D unresolved. Trimming cost V 0 bases and J 4 bases, with 13 bases left between them. Germline CDR1 is LGHNA and CDR2 is YNFKEQ. This CDR3 has 15 amino acids.

This clonotype appeared a few times. The gene calls are TRBV27 and TRBJ2-1; D gene ambiguous. V shed 2 bases and J shed 5 bases, with 10 bases lying between them. Germline V gives CDR1 MNHEY, CDR2 SMNVEV (reference sequence). The CDR3 covers 14 residues. CDR3 nucleotide sequence: TGTGCCAGCAGTTTAAGGGTAGCCCACAATGAGCAGTTCTTC. Translating gives CASSLRVAHNEQFF.